This T cell receptor beta chain was found in a study of blood T cell repertoires in COVID-19. Study-level background: PBMCs, B-cell-depleted T cells, or T cells were the source of the cDNA or gDNA that made up the material.

About this clone itself: Other DNA sequences in the sample encode the same CDR3.

Under the authors' procedure: Estimation of nucleated cell counts relied on the amplification of reference gene primers. Clones were sequenced by immunoSEQ multiplex PCR, and TCRdb holds only the in-frame ones, with some missing. V and J calls and clone size follow that table, whereas D and trimming were derived from the DNA. The sample includes 200,000 to 300,000 clones, about 93% seen only once; the top ten take more than 0.65%. The CDR3 is made up of 15 amino acids. Germline trimming cut 3 bases from V and 4 bases from J; bases unmatched to any gene: 4. CDR1 and CDR2 (germline): MGHDK, SYGVNS. Sequencing used peripheral blood. The chain combines TRBV25-1 with TRBJ1-2; TRBD1 aligns across 11 bases. This sequence originates from a man between 25 and 39 years old with COVID-19, enrolled during active disease. The CDR3 spells CASSEGTGGPYGYTF. DNA for the CDR3: TGTGCCAGCAGTGAGGGGACAGGGGGGCCCTATGGCTACACCTTC.